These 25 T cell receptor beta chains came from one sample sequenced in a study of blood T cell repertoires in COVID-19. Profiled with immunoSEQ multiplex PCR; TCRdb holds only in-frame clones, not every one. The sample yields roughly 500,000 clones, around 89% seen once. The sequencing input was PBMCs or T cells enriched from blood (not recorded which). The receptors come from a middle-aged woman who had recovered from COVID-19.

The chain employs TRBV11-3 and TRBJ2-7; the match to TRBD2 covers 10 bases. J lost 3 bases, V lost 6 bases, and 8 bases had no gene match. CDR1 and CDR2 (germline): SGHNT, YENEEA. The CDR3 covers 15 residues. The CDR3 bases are TGTGCCAGCAGTCCGCTAGCGGGAGAGAACTACGAGCAGTACTTC. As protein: CASSPLAGENYEQYF.

As DNA, the CDR3 is TGTGCCAGCAGCAAAGTTTCCAGCGGAGACAATGAGCAGTTCTTC. Translated, it gives CASSKVSSGDNEQFF. The rearrangement joins TRBV7-2 to TRBJ2-1, with a weak D call TRBD2 (5 bases). Germline values: CDR1 SGHTA, CDR2 FQGNSA. Trimming took 5 bases from V and 5 from J, leaving 16 bases between them. The CDR3 runs to 15 residues.

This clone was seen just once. The CDR3 DNA is TGCAGTGCTAGTCCCCCCCCGACTGGATTCTACGAGCAGTACTTC. This translates into CSASPPPTGFYEQYF. V and J are TRBV20-1 and TRBJ2-7, with D hard to call. V gave up 3 bases and J gave up 3 bases, with 18 bases separating them. Germline lookup yields CDR1 DFQATT and CDR2 SNEGSKA (reference sequence). The length of the CDR3 is 15 residues.

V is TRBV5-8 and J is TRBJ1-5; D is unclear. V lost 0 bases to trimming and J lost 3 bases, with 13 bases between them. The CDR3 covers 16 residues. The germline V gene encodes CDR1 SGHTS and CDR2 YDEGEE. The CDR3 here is CASSLDTAAANQPQHF. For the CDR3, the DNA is TGTGCCAGCAGCTTGGATACGGCGGCAGCCAATCAGCCCCAGCATTTT.

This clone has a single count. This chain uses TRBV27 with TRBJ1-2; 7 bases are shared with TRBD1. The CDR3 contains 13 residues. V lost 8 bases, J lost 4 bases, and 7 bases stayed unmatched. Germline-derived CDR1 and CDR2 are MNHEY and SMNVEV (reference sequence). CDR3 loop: CASSPTGSYGYTF. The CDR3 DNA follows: TGTGCCAGCTCCCCGACAGGGAGCTATGGCTACACCTTC.

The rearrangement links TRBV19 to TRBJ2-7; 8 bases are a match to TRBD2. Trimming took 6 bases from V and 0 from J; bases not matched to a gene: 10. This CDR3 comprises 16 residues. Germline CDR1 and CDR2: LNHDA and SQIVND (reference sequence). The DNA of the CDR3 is TGTGCCAGTAGCCGATGGGGTAGCGGGACCTCCTACGAGCAGTACTTC. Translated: CASSRWGSGTSYEQYF.

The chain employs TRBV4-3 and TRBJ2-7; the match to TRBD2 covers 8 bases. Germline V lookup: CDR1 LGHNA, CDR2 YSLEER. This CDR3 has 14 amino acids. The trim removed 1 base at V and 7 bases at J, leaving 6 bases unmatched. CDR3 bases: TGCGCCAGCAGCCAAGGGGTAGCGGGGTATGAGCAGTACTTC. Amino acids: CASSQGVAGYEQYF.

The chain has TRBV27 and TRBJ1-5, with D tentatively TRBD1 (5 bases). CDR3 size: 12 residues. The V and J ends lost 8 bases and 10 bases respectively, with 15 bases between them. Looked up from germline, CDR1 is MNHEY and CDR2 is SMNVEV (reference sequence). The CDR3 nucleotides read TGTGCCAGCGGCACTGCGGGGGAACCCCAGCATTTT. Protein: CASGTAGEPQHF.

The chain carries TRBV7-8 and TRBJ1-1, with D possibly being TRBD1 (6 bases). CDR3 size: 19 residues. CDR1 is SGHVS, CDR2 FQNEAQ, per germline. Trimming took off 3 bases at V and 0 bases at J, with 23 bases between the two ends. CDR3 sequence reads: CASSFRGGRGGFMNTEAFF. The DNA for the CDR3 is TGTGCCAGCAGCTTTCGTGGTGGGAGGGGGGGTTTTATGAACACTGAAGCTTTCTTT.

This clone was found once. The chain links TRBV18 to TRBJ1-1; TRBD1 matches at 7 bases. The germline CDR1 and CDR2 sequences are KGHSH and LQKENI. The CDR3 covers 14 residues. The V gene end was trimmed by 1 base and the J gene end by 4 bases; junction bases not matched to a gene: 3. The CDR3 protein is CASSPRQGGTEAFF. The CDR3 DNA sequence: TGTGCCAGCTCACCACGGCAGGGGGGCACTGAAGCTTTCTTT. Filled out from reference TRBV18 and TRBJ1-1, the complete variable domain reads NAGVMQNPRHLVRRRGQEARLRCSPMKGHSHVYWYRQLPEEGLKFMVYLQKENIIDESGMPKERFSAEFPKEGPSILRIQQVVRGDSAAYFCASSPRQGGTEAFFGQGTRLTVV.

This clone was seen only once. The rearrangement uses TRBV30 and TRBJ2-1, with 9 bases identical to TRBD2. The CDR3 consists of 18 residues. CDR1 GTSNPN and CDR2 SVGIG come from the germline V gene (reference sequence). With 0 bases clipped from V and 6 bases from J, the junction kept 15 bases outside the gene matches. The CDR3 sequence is CAWSVGHARAGGFNEQFF. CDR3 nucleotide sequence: TGTGCCTGGAGTGTGGGGCACGCTAGAGCGGGAGGCTTCAATGAGCAGTTCTTC.

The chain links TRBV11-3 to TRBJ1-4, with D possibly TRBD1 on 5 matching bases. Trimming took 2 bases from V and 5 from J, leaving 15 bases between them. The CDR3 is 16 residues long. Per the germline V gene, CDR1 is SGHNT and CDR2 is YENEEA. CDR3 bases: TGTGCCAGCAGCTTAATGCAGGGTTCGGGCAATGAAAAACTGTTTTTT. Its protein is CASSLMQGSGNEKLFF.

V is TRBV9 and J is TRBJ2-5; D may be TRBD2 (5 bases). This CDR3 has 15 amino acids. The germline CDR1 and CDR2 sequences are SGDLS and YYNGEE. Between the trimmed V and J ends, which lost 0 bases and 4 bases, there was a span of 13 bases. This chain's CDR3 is CASSVVVGSGETQYF. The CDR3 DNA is TGTGCCAGCAGCGTAGTTGTAGGGAGTGGAGAGACCCAGTACTTC.

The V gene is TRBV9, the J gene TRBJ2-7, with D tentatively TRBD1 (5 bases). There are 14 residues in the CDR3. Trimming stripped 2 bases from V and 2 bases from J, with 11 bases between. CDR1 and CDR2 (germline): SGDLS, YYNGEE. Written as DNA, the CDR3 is TGTGCCAGCAGCGTGTCCCAGGGCCCCTACGAGCAGTACTTC. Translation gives CASSVSQGPYEQYF.

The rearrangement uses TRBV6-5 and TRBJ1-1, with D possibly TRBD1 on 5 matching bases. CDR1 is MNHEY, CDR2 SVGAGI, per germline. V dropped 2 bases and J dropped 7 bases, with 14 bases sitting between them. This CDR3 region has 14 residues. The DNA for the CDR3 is TGTGCCAGCAGTTACCGGCCAGGGTCTTTTGAAGCTTTCTTT. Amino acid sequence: CASSYRPGSFEAFF.

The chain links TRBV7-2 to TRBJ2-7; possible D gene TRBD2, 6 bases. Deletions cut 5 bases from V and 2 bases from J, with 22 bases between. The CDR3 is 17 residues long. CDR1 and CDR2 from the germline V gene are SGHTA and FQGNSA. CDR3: CASSITIGGATTYEQYF. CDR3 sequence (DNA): TGTGCCAGCAGCATAACAATCGGCGGGGCAACGACCTACGAGCAGTACTTC.

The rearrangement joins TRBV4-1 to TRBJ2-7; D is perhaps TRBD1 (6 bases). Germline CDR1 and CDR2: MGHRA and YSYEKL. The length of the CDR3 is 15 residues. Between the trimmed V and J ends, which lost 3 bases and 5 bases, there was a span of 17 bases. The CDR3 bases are TGCGCCAGCAGCCACACCCCTGGGAACAGGGACGAGCAGTACTTC. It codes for CASSHTPGNRDEQYF.

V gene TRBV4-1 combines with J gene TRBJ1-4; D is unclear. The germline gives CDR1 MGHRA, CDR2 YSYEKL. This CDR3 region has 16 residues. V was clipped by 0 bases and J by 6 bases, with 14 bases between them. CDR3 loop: CASSQEQAGAYEKLFF. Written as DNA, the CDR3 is TGCGCCAGCAGCCAAGAGCAAGCGGGAGCCTATGAAAAACTGTTTTTT.

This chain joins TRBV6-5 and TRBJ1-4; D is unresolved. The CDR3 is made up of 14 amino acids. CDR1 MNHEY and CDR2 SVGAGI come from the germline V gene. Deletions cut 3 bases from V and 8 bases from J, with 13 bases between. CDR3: CASSYGLMSEKLFF. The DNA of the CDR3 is TGTGCCAGCAGTTATGGACTGATGAGCGAAAAACTGTTTTTT.

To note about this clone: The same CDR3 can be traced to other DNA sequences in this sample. The CDR3 DNA sequence: TGTGCCAGCAGCTTAGGGCAGGGGGTCACTGAAGCTTTCTTT. It encodes CASSLGQGVTEAFF. The chain links TRBV7-9 to TRBJ1-1, with 7 bases fitting TRBD1. Trimming took 1 base from V and 4 from J; bases not matched to a gene: 3. Germline CDR1 SEHNR, CDR2 FQNEAQ (reference sequence). CDR3 length: 14 residues.

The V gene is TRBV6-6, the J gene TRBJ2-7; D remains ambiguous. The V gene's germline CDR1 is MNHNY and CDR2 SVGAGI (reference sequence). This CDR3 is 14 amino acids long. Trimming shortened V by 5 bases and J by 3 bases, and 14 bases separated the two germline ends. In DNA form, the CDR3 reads TGTGCCAGCAGTCAGGATCCCCGCGGCTACGAGCAGTACTTC. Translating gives CASSQDPRGYEQYF.

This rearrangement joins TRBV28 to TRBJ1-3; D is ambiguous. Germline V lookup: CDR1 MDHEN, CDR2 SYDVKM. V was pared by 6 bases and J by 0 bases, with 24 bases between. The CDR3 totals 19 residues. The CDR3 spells CASSPSLKAASNSGNTIYF. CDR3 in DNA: TGTGCCAGCAGCCCTTCCTTAAAGGCAGCTAGCAACTCTGGAAACACCATATATTTT.

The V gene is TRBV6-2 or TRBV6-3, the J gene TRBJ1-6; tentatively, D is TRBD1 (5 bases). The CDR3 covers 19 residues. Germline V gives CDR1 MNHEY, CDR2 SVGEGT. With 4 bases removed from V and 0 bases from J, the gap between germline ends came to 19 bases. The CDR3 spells CASSSATDPWGSYNSPLHF. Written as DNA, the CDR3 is TGTGCCAGCAGTTCCGCGACAGATCCTTGGGGCTCCTATAATTCACCCCTCCACTTT.

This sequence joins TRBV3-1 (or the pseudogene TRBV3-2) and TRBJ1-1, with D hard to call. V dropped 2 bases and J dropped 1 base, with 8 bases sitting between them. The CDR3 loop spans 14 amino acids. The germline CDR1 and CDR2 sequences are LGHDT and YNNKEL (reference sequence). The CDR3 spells CASSQRVSNTEAFF. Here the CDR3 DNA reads TGTGCCAGCAGCCAACGGGTTTCGAACACTGAAGCTTTCTTT.

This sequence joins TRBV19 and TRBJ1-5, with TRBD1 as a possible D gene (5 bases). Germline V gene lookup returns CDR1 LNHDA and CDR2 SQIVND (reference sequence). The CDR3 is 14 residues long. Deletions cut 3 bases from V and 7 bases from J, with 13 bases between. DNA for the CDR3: TGTGCCAGTAGTATTCCGGACAAGGTGCAGCCCCAGCATTTT. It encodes CASSIPDKVQPQHF.